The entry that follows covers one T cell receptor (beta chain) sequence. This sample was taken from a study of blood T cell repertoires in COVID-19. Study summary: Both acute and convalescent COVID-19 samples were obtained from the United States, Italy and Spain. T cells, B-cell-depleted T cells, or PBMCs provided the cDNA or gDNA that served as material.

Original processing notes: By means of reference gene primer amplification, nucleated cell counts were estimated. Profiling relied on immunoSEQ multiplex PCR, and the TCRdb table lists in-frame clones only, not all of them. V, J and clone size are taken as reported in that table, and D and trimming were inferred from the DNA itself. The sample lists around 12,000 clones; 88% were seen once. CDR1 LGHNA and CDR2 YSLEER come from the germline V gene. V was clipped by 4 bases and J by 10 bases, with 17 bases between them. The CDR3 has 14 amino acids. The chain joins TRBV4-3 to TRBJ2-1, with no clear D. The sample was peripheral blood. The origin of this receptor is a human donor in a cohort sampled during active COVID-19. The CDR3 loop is CASSLSLMAREQFF. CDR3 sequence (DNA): TGCGCCAGCAGCCTGTCCCTGATGGCTAGAGAGCAGTTCTTC.